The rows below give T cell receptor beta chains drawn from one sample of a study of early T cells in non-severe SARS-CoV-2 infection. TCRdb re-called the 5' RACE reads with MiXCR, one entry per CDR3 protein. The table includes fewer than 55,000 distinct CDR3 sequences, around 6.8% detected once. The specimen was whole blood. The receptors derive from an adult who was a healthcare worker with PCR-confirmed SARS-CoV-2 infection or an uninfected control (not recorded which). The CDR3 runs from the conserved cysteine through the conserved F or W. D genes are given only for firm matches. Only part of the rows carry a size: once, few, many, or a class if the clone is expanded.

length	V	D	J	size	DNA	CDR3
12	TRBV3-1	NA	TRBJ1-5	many	TGTGCCAGCAGCCAAGTAGGCCAGCCCCAGCATTTT	CASSQVGQPQHF
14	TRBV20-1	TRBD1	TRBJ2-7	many	TGCAGTGCTAGCTTCGGGACAGGATCCTACGAGCAGTACTTC	CSASFGTGSYEQYF
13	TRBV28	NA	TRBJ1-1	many	TGTGCCAGCAGTTTAGGAGGGGTTCCTGAAGCTTTCTTT	CASSLGGVPEAFF
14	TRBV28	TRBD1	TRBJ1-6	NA	TGTGCCAGCAGAAAGGGACAGGGGTATTCACCCCTCCACTTT	CASRKGQGYSPLHF
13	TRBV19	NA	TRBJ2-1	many	TGTGCCAGTAGTATATCCCCCAACAATGAGCAGTTCTTC	CASSISPNNEQFF
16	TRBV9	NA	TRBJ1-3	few	TGTGCCAGCAGCGTAGCTGGGGGGGCCCGTGGAAACACCATATATTTT	CASSVAGGARGNTIYF
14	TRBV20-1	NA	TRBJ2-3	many	TGCAGTGCTAGAAAGGCAGGCACCACAGATACGCAGTATTTT	CSARKAGTTDTQYF
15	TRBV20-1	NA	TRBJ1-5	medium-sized	TGCAGTGCGGGGGGGGAACCTTATAGCAATCAGCCCCAGCATTTT	CSAGGEPYSNQPQHF
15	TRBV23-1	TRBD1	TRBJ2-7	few	TGCGCCAGCAGTCGGGCAGGGGGCCTCTCCTACGAGCAGTACTTC	CASSRAGGLSYEQYF
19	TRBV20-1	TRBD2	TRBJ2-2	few	TGCAGTGCTAGAGAGTATTACGTGACTAGCGGGGGGAACACCGGGGAGCTGTTTTTT	CSAREYYVTSGGNTGELFF
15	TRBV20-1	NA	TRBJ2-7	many	TGCAGTGCTAGAGATTGGAGGGACCCCACTTACGAGCAGTACTTC	CSARDWRDPTYEQYF
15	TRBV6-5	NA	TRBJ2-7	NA	TGTGCCAGCAGTTACGAGGGAATGGCCTCCTACGAGCAGTACTTC	CASSYEGMASYEQYF
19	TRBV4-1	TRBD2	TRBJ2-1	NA	TGCGCCAGCAGCCAAGATTGGGGGTATAGCGGGGTCTCCTACAATGAGCAGTTCTTC	CASSQDWGYSGVSYNEQFF
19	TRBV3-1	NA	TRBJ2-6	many	TGTGCCAGCAGCCCAACCCCCCAGGGAACTCACTCTGGGGCCAACGTCCTGACTTTC	CASSPTPQGTHSGANVLTF
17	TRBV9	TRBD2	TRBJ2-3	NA	TGTGCCAGCAGCGTAGGCTCCGAGCGGGGGGTCGCAGATACGCAGTATTTT	CASSVGSERGVADTQYF
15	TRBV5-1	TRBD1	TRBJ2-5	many	TGCGCCAGCAGCTTGGCCGGGACAGAACAAGAGACCCAGTACTTC	CASSLAGTEQETQYF
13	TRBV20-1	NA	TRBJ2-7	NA	TGCAGTGCGCTGACAGACACCAACTACGAGCAGTACTTC	CSALTDTNYEQYF
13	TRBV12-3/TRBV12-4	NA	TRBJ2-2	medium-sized	TGTGCCAGCACCCGCTCTGTGGGGGGGGAGCTGTTTTTT	CASTRSVGGELFF
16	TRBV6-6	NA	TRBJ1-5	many	TGTGCCAGCAGTTACTCGTGGGACCTAAGCAATCAGCCCCAGCATTTT	CASSYSWDLSNQPQHF
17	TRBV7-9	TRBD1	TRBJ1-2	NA	TGTGCCAGCAGCCAACCGGACAGGTCACAAGCTAACTATGGCTACACCTTC	CASSQPDRSQANYGYTF
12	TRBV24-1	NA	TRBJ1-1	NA	TGTGCCACCAGGGGGTTGAACACTGAAGCTTTCTTT	CATRGLNTEAFF
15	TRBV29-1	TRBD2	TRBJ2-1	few	TGCAGCGTTTGGACTAGCGAGGCATCCTACAATGAGCAGTTCTTC	CSVWTSEASYNEQFF
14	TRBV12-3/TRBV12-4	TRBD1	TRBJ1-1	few	TGTGCCAGCAGTTTCCACCCTGACAGGGGTGAATCTTTCTTT	CASSFHPDRGESFF
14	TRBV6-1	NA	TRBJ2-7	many	TGTGCCAGCACAGTGGGGTGGCGATCCTACGAGCAGTACTTC	CASTVGWRSYEQYF
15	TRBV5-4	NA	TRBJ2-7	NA	TGTGCCAGCAGCTTGGACCCTGGGGTCCTCTACGAGCAGTACTTC	CASSLDPGVLYEQYF
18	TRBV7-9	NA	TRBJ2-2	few	TGTGCCAGCAGCCCCTGGGTAGGGACGACTTTTGGCACCGGGGAGCTGTTTTTT	CASSPWVGTTFGTGELFF
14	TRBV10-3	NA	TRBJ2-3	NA	TGTGCCATCAGTGAGTCTAGGACTGGGGGCTTGGGGTATTTT	CAISESRTGGLGYF
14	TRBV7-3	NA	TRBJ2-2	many	TGTGCCAGCAGCCCACAACTCAGCGCCGGGGAGCTGTTTTTT	CASSPQLSAGELFF
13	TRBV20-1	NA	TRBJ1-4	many	TGCAGTGCCCAGGGAGACCATAATGAAAAACTGTTTTTT	CSAQGDHNEKLFF
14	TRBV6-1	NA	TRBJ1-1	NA	TGTGCCAGCAGTAAGGAGGGCCCGAACACTGAAGCTTTCTTT	CASSKEGPNTEAFF
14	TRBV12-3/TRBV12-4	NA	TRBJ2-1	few	TGTGCCAGCAGTCCATCCGGGACTCTGGGTGAGCAGTTCTTC	CASSPSGTLGEQFF
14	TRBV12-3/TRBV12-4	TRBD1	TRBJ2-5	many	TGTGCCAGCAGTCTCGGGACAGGACAAGAGACCCAGTACTTC	CASSLGTGQETQYF
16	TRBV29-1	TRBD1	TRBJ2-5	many	TGCAGCGTACTACCGGGACAGGAAGGCCAAGAGGCGACCCAGTACTTC	CSVLPGQEGQEATQYF
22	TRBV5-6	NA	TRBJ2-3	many	TGTGCCAGCAGCTTGGTGGGATACCCCCATACCCCAGCGGATAGACCCACAGATACGCAGTATTTT	CASSLVGYPHTPADRPTDTQYF
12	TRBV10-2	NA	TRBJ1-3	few	TGCGCCAGCAGTGAATGGGGAAACACCATATATTTT	CASSEWGNTIYF
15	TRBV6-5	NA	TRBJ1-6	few	TGTGCCAGCAACGTCCTCGGCAGTGTTCTTTCACCCCTCCACTTT	CASNVLGSVLSPLHF
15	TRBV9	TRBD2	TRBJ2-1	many	TGTGCCAGCAGCGTTTCAAGCGGGGGGGCTGATGAGCAGTTCTTC	CASSVSSGGADEQFF
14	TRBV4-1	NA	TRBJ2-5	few	TGCGCCAGCAGCCATTATGAGACGCAAGAGACCCAGTACTTC	CASSHYETQETQYF
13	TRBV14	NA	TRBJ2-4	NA	TGTGCCAGCAGCCGCGGTTGGAAAAACATTCAGTACTTC	CASSRGWKNIQYF
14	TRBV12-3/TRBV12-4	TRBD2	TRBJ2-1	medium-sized	TGTGCCAGCAGTTTCTGGACTAGTCGTCATGAGCAGTTCTTC	CASSFWTSRHEQFF
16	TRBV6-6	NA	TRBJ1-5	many	TGTGCCAGCAGGGGATTATTCGGGACACCACAGCAGCCCCAGCATTTT	CASRGLFGTPQQPQHF
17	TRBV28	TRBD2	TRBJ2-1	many	TGTGCCAGCAGTTTATCCGGACTAGCGGGGCCCTACAATGAGCAGTTCTTC	CASSLSGLAGPYNEQFF
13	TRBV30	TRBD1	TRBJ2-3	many	TGTGCCTTAGGACAGGGCCTTACAGATACGCAGTATTTT	CALGQGLTDTQYF
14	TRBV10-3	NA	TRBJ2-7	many	TGTGCCATCAGTGAGTCGGGGGGCACCTACGAGCAGTACTTC	CAISESGGTYEQYF
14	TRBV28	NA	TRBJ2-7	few	TGTGCCACCACCTCCGGGAGCCCAAGGTACGAGCAGTACTTC	CATTSGSPRYEQYF
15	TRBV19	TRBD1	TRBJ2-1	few	TGTGCCAGTAGTAAGGGACAGGGGGCGCACAATGAGCAGTTCTTC	CASSKGQGAHNEQFF
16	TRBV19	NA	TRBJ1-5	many	TGTGCCAGTGGACCTACCGGGACCACTGGCAATCAGCCCCAGCATTTT	CASGPTGTTGNQPQHF
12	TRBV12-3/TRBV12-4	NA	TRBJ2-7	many	TGTGCCAGCCTACAGAACTCCTACGAGCAGTACTTC	CASLQNSYEQYF
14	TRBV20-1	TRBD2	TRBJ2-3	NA	TGCAGTGCTAGCGGGGCGGGGGAGGCAGATACGCAGTATTTT	CSASGAGEADTQYF
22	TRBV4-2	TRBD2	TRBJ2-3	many	TGTGCCAGCAGCGCCCACACCTCCGTGGTACTAGCGGATATAAAATGCACAGATACGCAGTATTTT	CASSAHTSVVLADIKCTDTQYF
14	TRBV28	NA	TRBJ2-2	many	TGTGCCAGCATGGGGCCGCGTGACACCGGGGAGCTGTTTTTT	CASMGPRDTGELFF
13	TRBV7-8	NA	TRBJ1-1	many	TGTGCCAGCAGCTTTCAGGTGAACACTGAAGCTTTCTTT	CASSFQVNTEAFF
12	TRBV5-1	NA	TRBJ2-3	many	TGTGCCAGCAGCTTAGAGGGAGATACGCAGTATTTT	CASSLEGDTQYF
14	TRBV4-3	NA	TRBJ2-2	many	TGCGCCAGCAGCCAAGATACAGGGACCGGGGAGCTGTTTTTT	CASSQDTGTGELFF
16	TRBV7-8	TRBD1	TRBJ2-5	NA	TGTGCCAGCAGCAACCGGGGACAGACCCTCCAAGAGACCCAGTACTTC	CASSNRGQTLQETQYF
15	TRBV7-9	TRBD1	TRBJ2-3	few	TGTGCCAGCAGCAGCCCGACAGGGGGCACAGATACGCAGTATTTT	CASSSPTGGTDTQYF
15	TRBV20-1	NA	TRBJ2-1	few	TGCAGTGCTAGGGTTGCGGGGAGCTCCTACAATGAGCAGTTCTTC	CSARVAGSSYNEQFF
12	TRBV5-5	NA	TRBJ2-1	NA	TGTGCCAGCAGCCCCATGAACAATGAGCAGTTCTTC	CASSPMNNEQFF